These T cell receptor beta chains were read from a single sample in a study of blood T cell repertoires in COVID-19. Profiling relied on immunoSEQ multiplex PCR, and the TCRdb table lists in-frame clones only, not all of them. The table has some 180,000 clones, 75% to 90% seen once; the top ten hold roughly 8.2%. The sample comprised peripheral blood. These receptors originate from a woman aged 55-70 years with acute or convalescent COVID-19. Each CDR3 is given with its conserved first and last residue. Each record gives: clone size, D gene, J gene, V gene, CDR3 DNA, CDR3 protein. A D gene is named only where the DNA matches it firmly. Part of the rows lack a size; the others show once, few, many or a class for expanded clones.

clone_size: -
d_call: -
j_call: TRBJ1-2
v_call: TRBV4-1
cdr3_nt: TGCGCCAGCAGCCAAGACAACGAGTTAGCGGCAGGTGGCTACACCTTC
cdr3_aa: CASSQDNELAAGGYTF

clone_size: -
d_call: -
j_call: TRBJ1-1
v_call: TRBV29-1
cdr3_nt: TGCAGCGTTAACCCTCCTTCGGGGATGAACACTGAAGCTTTCTTT
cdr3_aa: CSVNPPSGMNTEAFF

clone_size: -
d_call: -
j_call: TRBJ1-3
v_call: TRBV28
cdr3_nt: TGTGCCAGCAGTTTGGACACCTCTGGAAACACCATATATTTT
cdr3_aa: CASSLDTSGNTIYF

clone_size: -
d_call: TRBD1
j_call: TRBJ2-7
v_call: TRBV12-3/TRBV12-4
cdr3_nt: TGTGCCAGCAGAAGACAGGGGATTCAGTACTTC
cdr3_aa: CASRRQGIQYF

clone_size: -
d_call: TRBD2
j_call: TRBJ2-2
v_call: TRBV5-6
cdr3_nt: TGTGCCAGCAGTCCTCTAGCGGGAGACGGCACCGGGGAGCTGTTTTTT
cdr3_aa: CASSPLAGDGTGELFF

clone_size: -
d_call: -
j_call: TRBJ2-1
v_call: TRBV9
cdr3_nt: TGTGCCAGCAGCTCGCGAGCGGCCTACAATGAGCAGTTCTTC
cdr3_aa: CASSSRAAYNEQFF

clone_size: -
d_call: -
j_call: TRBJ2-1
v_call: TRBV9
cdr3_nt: TGTGCCAGCAGCGTAGAGAGGGCGGCCCACAATGAGCAGTTCTTC
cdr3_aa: CASSVERAAHNEQFF

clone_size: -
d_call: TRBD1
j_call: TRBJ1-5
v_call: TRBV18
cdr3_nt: TGTGCCAGCTCCCACGGACAGGGGGGGCAGCCCCAGCATTTT
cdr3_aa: CASSHGQGGQPQHF

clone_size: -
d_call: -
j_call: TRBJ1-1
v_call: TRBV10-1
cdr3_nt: TGCGCCAGCAGGGCGCGGGTGGGGTTGAACACTGAAGCTTTCTTT
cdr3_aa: CASRARVGLNTEAFF

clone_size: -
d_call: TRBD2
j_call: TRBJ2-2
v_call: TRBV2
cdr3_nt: TGTGCCAGCAGCGGAGGTCGGACTAGCGGTAACACCGGGGAGCTGTTTTTT
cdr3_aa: CASSGGRTSGNTGELFF

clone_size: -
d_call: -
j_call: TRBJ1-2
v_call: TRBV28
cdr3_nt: TGTGCCAGCAGCCCCGTGGTAGCCAGCTATGGCTACACCTTC
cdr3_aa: CASSPVVASYGYTF

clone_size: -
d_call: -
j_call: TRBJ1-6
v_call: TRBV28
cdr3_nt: TGTGCCAGCACAACGGGGGGTACACCCCTCCACTTT
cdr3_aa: CASTTGGTPLHF

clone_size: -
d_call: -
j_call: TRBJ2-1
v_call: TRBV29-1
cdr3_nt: TGCAGCGCCGAGGTGGCCTTTGAGCAGTTCTTC
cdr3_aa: CSAEVAFEQFF

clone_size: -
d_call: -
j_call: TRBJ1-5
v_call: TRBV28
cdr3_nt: TGTGCCAGCAGTTTCCCCCCTGGGGGGAGCAATCAGCCCCAGCATTTT
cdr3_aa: CASSFPPGGSNQPQHF

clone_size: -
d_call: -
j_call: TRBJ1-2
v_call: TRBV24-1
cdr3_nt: TGTGCCACCAGTGACCCGACAGGAAAAAGTTATGGCTACACCTTC
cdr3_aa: CATSDPTGKSYGYTF

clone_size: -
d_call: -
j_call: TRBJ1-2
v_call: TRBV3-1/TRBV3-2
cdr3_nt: TGTGCCAGCAGCCAAGATTCCAGGTCGTATGGCTACACCTTC
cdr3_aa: CASSQDSRSYGYTF

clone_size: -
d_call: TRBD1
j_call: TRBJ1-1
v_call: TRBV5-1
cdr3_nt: TGCGCCAGCAGCTTGTGGACTCCGGGACAGGGACCTGGCACTGAAGCTTTCTTT
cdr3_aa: CASSLWTPGQGPGTEAFF

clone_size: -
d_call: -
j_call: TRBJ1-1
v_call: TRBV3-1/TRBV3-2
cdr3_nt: TGTGCCAGCAGCCAAGATTGGGGGCTTGGAAACACTGAAGCTTTCTTT
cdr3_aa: CASSQDWGLGNTEAFF

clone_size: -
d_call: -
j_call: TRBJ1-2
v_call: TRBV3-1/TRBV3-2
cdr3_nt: TGTGCCAGCAGCCAAGATCGCTTGGACAGACACTATGGCTACACCTTC
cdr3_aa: CASSQDRLDRHYGYTF

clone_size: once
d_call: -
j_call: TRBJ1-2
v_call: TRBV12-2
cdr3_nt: TGTGCAAGTCGCTTAGCGAGGACAGGGGCTGGCTACACCTTC
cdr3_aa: CASRLARTGAGYTF